This paragraph covers one T cell receptor beta chain sequence. This sample is drawn from a study of control samples from healthy donors and cancer patients. Germline assignment: CDR1 LNHDA and CDR2 SQIVND (reference sequence). This CDR3 has 15 amino acids. Trimming cost V 3 bases and J 2 bases, with 13 bases left between them. The assay was immunoSEQ multiplex PCR, and TCRdb's table has in-frame clones only and misses some. The sample lists roughly 95,000 clones; approximately 91% were seen once. What was sequenced was blood. The source is a woman in her thirties in good health. The rearrangement links TRBV19 to TRBJ1-1; a possible D gene is TRBD1 (6 bases). CDR3 amino acids: CASSMEGGINTEAFF. DNA for the CDR3: TGTGCCAGTAGTATGGAAGGGGGTATAAACACTGAAGCTTTCTTT.